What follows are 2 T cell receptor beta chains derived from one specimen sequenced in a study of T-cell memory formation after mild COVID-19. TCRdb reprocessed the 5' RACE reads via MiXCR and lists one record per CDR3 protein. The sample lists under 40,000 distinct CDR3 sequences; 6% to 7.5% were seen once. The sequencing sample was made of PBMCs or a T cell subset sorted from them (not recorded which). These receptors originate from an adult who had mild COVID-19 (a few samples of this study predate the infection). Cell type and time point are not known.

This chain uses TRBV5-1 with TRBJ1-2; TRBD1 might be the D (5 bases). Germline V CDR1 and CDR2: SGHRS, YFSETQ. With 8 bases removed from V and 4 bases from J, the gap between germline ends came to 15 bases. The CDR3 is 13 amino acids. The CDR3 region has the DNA TGCGCCAGTGGTGAGGGACGAGTCTATGGCTACACCTTC. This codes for CASGEGRVYGYTF.

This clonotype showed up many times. The CDR3 is CASSFSGGIQETQYF. CDR3 nucleotide sequence: TGTGCCAGCAGCTTTAGCGGGGGCATACAAGAGACCCAGTACTTC. The chain joins TRBV7-8 to TRBJ2-5, with 9 bases matching TRBD2. CDR1 is SGHVS, CDR2 FQNEAQ, per germline. Unmatched junction bases numbered 4, after V lost 3 bases and J lost 2 bases. The length of the CDR3 is 15 residues.